This T cell receptor (beta chain) is drawn from a study of shared clonotypes between healthy human individuals. Trimming cost V 0 bases and J 1 base, with 3 bases left between them. The CDR3 runs 13 residues. Germline V gene data show CDR1 as SGHAT and CDR2 as FQNNGV. Here immunoSEQ multiplex PCR was the method, and the copy in TCRdb shows in-frame clones only, minus some. The sample yields roughly 530,000 clones, roughly 95% seen once. Worth noting for this clone: Additional DNA sequences in this sample encode the identical CDR3.

The receptor was isolated from a woman in her twenties or thirties in good health. The chain recombines TRBV11-2 with TRBJ1-1; D is unclear. The sequenced material came from naive CD4+ T cells sorted from blood. As to subset: CD45RA+ positively selected. DNA for the CDR3: TGTGCCAGCAGCTTAGAACAGAACACTGAAGCTTTCTTT. Protein sequence: CASSLEQNTEAFF.